This T cell receptor (beta chain) comes out of a study of lymphopenia after photon versus proton radiotherapy. Of note for this clone: Antigen: not known.

The repertoire was sequenced with immunoSEQ multiplex PCR; TCRdb's copy has only in-frame clones and lacks some. In the table there are some 30,000 clones, 89% of which are singletons. CDR1 MDHEN and CDR2 SYDVKM come from the germline V gene. This CDR3 contains 13 residues. V lost 2 bases, J lost 8 bases, and 13 bases lay in between. Overall study results and limits: A bigger post-nadir fall in TCR diversity correlated inversely with survival time in deceased patients. Oligoclonal CD8+ Temra expansion after nadir drove photon patients' diversity drop. Better survival with proton therapy was suggested as possible, not demonstrated. Under photons, naive T cells and diversity fell while effector/memory populations rose.

The clonotype was recovered from a woman aged 70 to 79 with pancreatic cancer. Some clones in this sample may be carry-over from other donors' samples. This chain connects TRBV28 to TRBJ2-7; D may match TRBD1 or TRBD2 (5 bases each). The input for sequencing was peripheral blood, taken from a patient treated with proton-based radiotherapy. This CDR3 reads CASSLRDPSKQYF. CDR3 bases: TGTGCCAGCAGTTTAAGGGACCCCTCTAAGCAGTACTTC.